Below are 7 T cell receptor beta chains sequenced from a single sample in a study of T cells in Graves' hyperthyroidism and ophthalmopathy (dated by TCRdb to the late 2010s). Receptor libraries were prepared by multiplex PCR. Sequencer: Illumina HiSeq 2000. Amplification of TCR beta CDR3 regions was carried out from RNA transcripts. For the first round of RT-PCR on the TCR CDR3, the HTBI primer set was used together with the Qiagen OneStep RT-PCR kit. TCRdb reran the public reads through fastp at Q25 and MiXCR, keeping productive beta chains. One record per CDR3 amino acid sequence lists the most common genes and DNA. Counted in this sample were about 300,000 distinct CDR3 sequences; about an eighth of them appeared once. 7% to 8.5% of the sample belongs to the ten largest clones. The source material was blood. The receptors stem from a woman in her 30s with Graves' hyperthyroidism that later progressed to Graves' ophthalmopathy.

The chain carries TRBV20-1 and TRBJ2-2; D is undetermined. The germline CDR1 and CDR2 sequences are DFQATT and SNEGSKA (reference sequence). This CDR3 contains 14 residues. Trimming left V 5 bases short and J 1 base short, with 11 bases between. The CDR3, as DNA: TGCAGTGCTCCTCTAGTTGTGAACACCGGGGAGCTGTTTTTT. Translated: CSAPLVVNTGELFF.

The rearrangement links TRBV18 to TRBJ1-1; D perhaps matches TRBD1 (6 bases). This CDR3 comprises 15 residues. Germline CDR1 KGHSH, CDR2 LQKENI. Trimming shortened V by 3 bases and J by 0 bases, and 11 bases separated the two germline ends. The CDR3 DNA reads as TGTGCCAGCTCACCCTGCGACAGGTTGAACACTGAAGCTTTCTTT. Encoded protein: CASSPCDRLNTEAFF.

This clonotype was counted at least ten times. The V call is TRBV15, the J call TRBJ1-2; D gene unclear. This CDR3 has 14 residues. Germline CDR1 is LNHNV and CDR2 is YYDKDF (reference sequence). The V end lost 1 base, the J end lost 5 bases, and 11 bases lay between the germline ends. As DNA, the CDR3 is TGTGCCACCAGCAGAGGTGGTTCGGGGTATGGCTACACCTTC. This sequence encodes CATSRGGSGYGYTF.

This clonotype has a count of ten or more. The rearrangement links TRBV28 to TRBJ1-5; tentatively, D is TRBD1 (5 bases). The V end was cut by 2 bases, the J end by 0 bases, with 8 bases between. CDR3 length: 15 amino acids. Germline assignment: CDR1 MDHEN and CDR2 SYDVKM. The CDR3 protein is CASSLHRLSNQPQHF. In DNA, the CDR3 is TGTGCCAGCAGTTTACACAGGCTTAGCAATCAGCCCCAGCATTTT.

This clonotype was counted ten times or more. The CDR3 sequence: CASSRRNEQYF. In nucleotides, the CDR3 is TGTGCCAGCAGCCGCAGAAACGAGCAGTACTTC. J is TRBJ2-7 and V is TRBV3-1; no definite D call. Trimming removed 4 bases from V and 5 bases from J, with 6 bases in between. The length of the CDR3 is 11 residues. CDR1 LGHDT and CDR2 YNNKEL come from the germline V gene (reference sequence).

Only a few counts were recorded for this clonotype. The V call is TRBV27, the J call TRBJ2-2; D call uncertain. This CDR3 contains 14 residues. Per germline, CDR1 MNHEY and CDR2 SMNVEV (reference sequence). The ends were cut back, 8 bases at V and 2 bases at J, with 12 bases in the middle. The CDR3, as DNA: TGTGCCAGCTCCCGGCTGGATAACACCGGGGAGCTGTTTTTT. It codes for CASSRLDNTGELFF.

The sample holds many counts of this clonotype. The chain couples TRBV7-2 to TRBJ2-1; the match to TRBD2 covers 7 bases. V shed 5 bases, J shed 8 bases, and the junction held 15 bases outside the gene matches. CDR3 size: 16 residues. The germline CDR1 and CDR2 sequences are SGHTA and FQGNSA. This CDR3 reads CASSQHRDYIPDEQFF. CDR3 in DNA: TGTGCCAGCAGCCAGCACCGGGACTATATCCCGGATGAGCAGTTCTTC.